Listed below are T cell receptor beta chains from one sample, sequenced in a study of control samples from healthy donors and cancer patients. Data came from immunoSEQ multiplex PCR; TCRdb stores just in-frame clones and leaves some out. The table lists about 160,000 clones, around 94% of them singletons. Sequencing used PBMCs. These TCRs come from a man in his 60s with colorectal cancer. The conserved cysteine and the conserved F or W are not part of the CDR3 here.

V,CDR3
TRBV6-1,ASSDPAGVGTEAF
TRBV7-2,ASSLGRGSGGASYNEQF
TRBV20-1,SARENTEAF
TRBV4-3,ASSQGQEEGDYGYT
TRBV10-3,ATSGQYNEKLF
TRBV6-2/TRBV6-3,ASSYSSGSPGYEQY
TRBV5-1,ASSYDKNTEAF
TRBV28,ASSPPSPNYGYT
TRBV2,ASSPDRATDTQY
TRBV9,ASSVNSSPFEAF
TRBV3-1/TRBV3-2,ASSQGAAGNTIY
TRBV28,ASSFRPGAGAQH
TRBV6-5,ASRVKTGLTEAF
TRBV6-1,ASSEAGVSGQPQH
TRBV6-1,ASNQGRSPFEAF
TRBV19,ASRRTGAPGGEQF
TRBV19,ASSKTGLTEAF
TRBV2,ANQGSLATQY
TRBV7-9,ASSLTRGGAIVNEQF
TRBV6-4,ARRELNTEAF
TRBV4-3,ASSQDLRTGVGEQY
TRBV5-6,ASSLEPISGNTIY
TRBV19,ASSIAQNHLGYT